This record covers a single T cell receptor beta chain. Its specificity is not known. This sample stems from a study of vaccination effects on CD4 cells after COVID-19. Study-wide points: Vaccine- and infection-induced clones showed marked clonal contraction late following vaccination.

TCRdb's table, derived via immunoSEQ multiplex PCR, lists solely in-frame clones and lacks some. The sample carries under 40,000 clones, about 65% recorded once. This CDR3 is built from 15 residues. Germline V gene lookup returns CDR1 SGHRS and CDR2 YFSETQ. Germline trimming cut 0 bases from V and 6 bases from J; bases unmatched to any gene: 3. Culturing for around ten days preceded CD4+ T cell isolation. This TCR derives from a human donor who received a COVID-19 vaccine. Source: CD4+ T cells from PBMCs cultured without peptide, taken before COVID-19 vaccination. The chain is built from TRBV5-1 and TRBJ2-2; TRBD2 matches 9 bases. The CDR3 nucleotides read TGCGCCAGCAGCTTGGAACTAGCGGGTGCCGGGGAGCTGTTTTTT. Its translation: CASSLELAGAGELFF.